This T cell receptor (beta chain) was documented in a study of OX40 agonist ivuxolimab in advanced cancers. The protocol was immunoSEQ multiplex PCR, while the TCRdb copy is restricted to in-frame clones and leaves out a portion. The sample contains 55,000 to 90,000 clones, around 88% of which appear only once. In germline, CDR1 is MNHNS, CDR2 SASEGT. The germline V and J ends were trimmed by 6 bases and 6 bases, with 21 bases remaining between them. The CDR3 runs to 15 residues. The sequencing here drew on CD4+ or CD8+ T cells sorted from blood, taken in a trial of the OX40 agonist ivuxolimab. The rearrangement joins TRBV6-1 to TRBJ2-7, with D unclear. The TCR sequence derives from an adult with an advanced solid tumor such as melanoma, head and neck, liver or kidney cancer. CDR3 sequence: CASRARLAAIFEQYF. The CDR3 nucleotides read TGTGCCAGCAGGGCCCGGTTAGCAGCCATCTTCGAGCAGTACTTC.